These T cell receptor beta chains were read from a single sample in a study of T cell responses to AZD1222 COVID-19 vaccine. The data were produced by immunoSEQ multiplex PCR, yet TCRdb's version contains in-frame clones alone and is incomplete. Of fewer than 150,000 clones listed, around 89% were seen once; the top ten hold 9.5%. The sequenced sample was peripheral blood, obtained 28 days after the second AZD1222 dose. The source of these receptors is an adult who received the AZD1222 COVID-19 vaccine. The CDR3 runs from the conserved cysteine through the conserved F or W. The order of the fields is V gene, clone size, D gene, J gene, CDR3 DNA, CDR3 protein. D genes are given only for firm matches. Only part of the rows carry a size: once, few, many, or a class if the clone is expanded.

>TRBV29-1|.|.|TRBJ2-7
TGCAGCGGTGCGGAAACCTACGAGCAGTACTTC
CSGAETYEQYF
>TRBV30|.|.|TRBJ2-7
TGTGCCTGGAGTGTAGATTTACCCTCGCAGCAGTACTTC
CAWSVDLPSQQYF
>TRBV2|.|.|TRBJ2-7
TGTGCCAGCAGCGCCAGCGGTCTAAGCTCCTACGAGCAGTACTTC
CASSASGLSSYEQYF
>TRBV2|.|.|TRBJ1-3
TGTGCCAGCAGTATGTCCCGCTCTGGAAACACCATATATTTT
CASSMSRSGNTIYF
>TRBV12-3/TRBV12-4|.|.|TRBJ1-1
TGTGCCAGCAGTTTCTCCACTGAAGCTTTCTTT
CASSFSTEAFF
>TRBV19|.|.|TRBJ1-5
TGTGCCAGTAGTATGGGTAGGGGCAGGGCGGGCAATCAGCCCCAGCATTTT
CASSMGRGRAGNQPQHF
>TRBV9|.|.|TRBJ1-5
TGTGCCAGCAGCGTAGGAGCGGAAGCGGGGAGGCCCCAGCATTTT
CASSVGAEAGRPQHF
>TRBV29-1|.|.|TRBJ2-7
TGCAGCGTTGAAGACACAGGAGTCGAGCAGTACTTC
CSVEDTGVEQYF
>TRBV19|.|.|TRBJ1-1
TGTGCCAGTAGTCAGTATATGGCCCGTGGGGGGGCCCCTGAAGCTTTCTTT
CASSQYMARGGAPEAFF
>TRBV11-2|.|.|TRBJ2-7
TGTGCCAGCAGCTTAGGGCACGAGCAGTACTTC
CASSLGHEQYF
>TRBV27|.|TRBD2|TRBJ2-3
TGTGCCAGCAGTTCCCGGGGACTAGCGGCGCACACAGATACGCAGTATTTT
CASSSRGLAAHTDTQYF
>TRBV18|.|.|TRBJ1-2
TGTGCCAGCTCACCAGTATCAGGGCAAACTAACTATGGCTACACCTTC
CASSPVSGQTNYGYTF
>TRBV5-5|.|.|TRBJ2-6
TGTGCCAGCAGCTTTAGTCCTCCTGGGGCCAACGTCCTGACTTTC
CASSFSPPGANVLTF
>TRBV6-2/TRBV6-3|.|.|TRBJ2-5
TGTGCCAGCAGTAAAGTGGGGACCCAGTACTTC
CASSKVGTQYF
>TRBV6-5|once|.|TRBJ2-7
TGTGCCAGCGGAGAGAGCCGCTACGAGCAGTACTTC
CASGESRYEQYF
>TRBV7-9|.|TRBD2|TRBJ2-1
TGTGCCAGCAGCTTAACGCCTAGCGGGAGTGGGTATGAGCAGTTCTTC
CASSLTPSGSGYEQFF
>TRBV18|.|.|TRBJ1-1
TGTGCCAGCTCAGCCCACATCACAGGAGAGAACACTGAAGCTTTCTTT
CASSAHITGENTEAFF
>TRBV15|.|.|TRBJ1-5
TGTGCCACCAGAGAGAGGCATAGCAATCAGCCCCAGCATTTT
CATRERHSNQPQHF
>TRBV2|.|.|TRBJ1-5
TGTGCCAGCAGTGATCGTGGTAGCAATCAGCCCCAGCATTTT
CASSDRGSNQPQHF
>TRBV4-1|.|.|TRBJ2-1
TGCGCCAGCAGCCAAGGCAGGGGAAACTACAATGAGCAGTTCTTC
CASSQGRGNYNEQFF